This record concerns one TCR beta chain sequence. Its target is not known. Relative to the germline gene, one junction end is altered; a read error may explain this. Through a sample-barcoded 5' primer and a J-beta primer mix, a second PCR was run for about 6 to 11 cycles. From the 5' RACE reads, TCRdb called clonotypes with MiXCR, one entry per CDR3 protein. The sample has 2 million or so distinct CDR3 sequences; about 49% are singletons. This record comes from a study of blood T cells in healthy people across ages. Overall study: About one barcoded beta molecule was captured per two T cells (by template switching). The study, taken as a whole, reports: Strongly correlated with naive T cell percentage was TCR beta diversity.

Collection of approximately 9.3 milliliters of peripheral blood was performed for each donor. The clonotype comes from a woman aged 40 to 50 in good health. What was sequenced was blood.

The CDR3 DNA reads TGTGCCAGCACCGAGGACAGCAGTGCAACTAACGAAAAACTGTTTTTT. Protein product: CASTEDSSATNEKLFF. The rearrangement links TRBV6-2 or TRBV6-3 to TRBJ1-4; D is perhaps TRBD1 (6 bases). The CDR3 is 16 residues long. Looked up from germline, CDR1 is MNHEY and CDR2 is SVGEGT.